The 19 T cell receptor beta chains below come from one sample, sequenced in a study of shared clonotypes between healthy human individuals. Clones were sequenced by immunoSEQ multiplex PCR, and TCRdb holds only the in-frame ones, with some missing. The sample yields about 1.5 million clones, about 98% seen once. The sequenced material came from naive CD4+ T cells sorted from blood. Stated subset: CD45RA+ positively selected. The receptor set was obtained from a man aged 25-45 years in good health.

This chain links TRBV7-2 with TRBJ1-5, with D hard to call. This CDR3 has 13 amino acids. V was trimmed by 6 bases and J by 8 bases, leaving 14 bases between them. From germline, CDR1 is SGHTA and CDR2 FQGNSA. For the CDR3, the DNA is TGTGCCAGCAGTCCCGGTCTAGGAGAGCCCCAGCATTTT. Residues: CASSPGLGEPQHF.

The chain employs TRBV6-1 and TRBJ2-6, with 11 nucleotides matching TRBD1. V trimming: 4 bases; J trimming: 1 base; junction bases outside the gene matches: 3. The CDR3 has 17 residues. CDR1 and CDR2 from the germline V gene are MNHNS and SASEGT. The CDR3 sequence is CASSAGTGGSGANVLTF. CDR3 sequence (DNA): TGTGCCAGCAGTGCCGGGACAGGGGGTTCTGGGGCCAACGTCCTGACTTTC.

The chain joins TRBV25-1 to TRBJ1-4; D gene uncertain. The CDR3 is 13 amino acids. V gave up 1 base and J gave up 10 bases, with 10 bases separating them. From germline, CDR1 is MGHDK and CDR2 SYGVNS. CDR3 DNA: TGTGCCAGCAGTGAATCCGGTCGCGGAAAACTGTTTTTT. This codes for CASSESGRGKLFF.

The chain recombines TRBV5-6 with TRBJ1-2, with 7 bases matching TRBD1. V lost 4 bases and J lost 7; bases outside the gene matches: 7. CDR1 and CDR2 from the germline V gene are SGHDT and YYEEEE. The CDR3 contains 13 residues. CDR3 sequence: CASSPNTGAGYTF. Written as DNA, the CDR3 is TGTGCCAGCAGCCCTAATACAGGGGCTGGCTACACCTTC. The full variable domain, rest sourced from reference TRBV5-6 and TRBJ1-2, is DAGVTQSPTHLIKTRGQQVTLRCSPKSGHDTVSWYQQALGQGPQFIFQYYEEEERQRGNFPDRFSGHQFPNYSSELNVNALLLGDSALYLCASSPNTGAGYTFGSGTRLTVV.

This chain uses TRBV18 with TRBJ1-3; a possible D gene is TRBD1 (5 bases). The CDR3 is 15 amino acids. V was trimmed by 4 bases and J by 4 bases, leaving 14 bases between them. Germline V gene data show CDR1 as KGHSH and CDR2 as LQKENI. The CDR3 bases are TGTGCCAGCTCACACAAGGACATCTTCGGAAACACCATATATTTT. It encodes CASSHKDIFGNTIYF. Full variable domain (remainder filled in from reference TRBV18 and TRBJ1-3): NAGVMQNPRHLVRRRGQEARLRCSPMKGHSHVYWYRQLPEEGLKFMVYLQKENIIDESGMPKERFSAEFPKEGPSILRIQQVVRGDSAAYFCASSHKDIFGNTIYFGEGSWLTVV.

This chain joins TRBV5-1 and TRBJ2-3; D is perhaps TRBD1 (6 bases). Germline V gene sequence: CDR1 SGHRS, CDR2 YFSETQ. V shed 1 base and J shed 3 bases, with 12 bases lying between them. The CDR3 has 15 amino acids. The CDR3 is CASSLPKGVTDTQYF. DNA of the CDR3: TGCGCCAGCAGCTTGCCCAAGGGGGTAACAGATACGCAGTATTTT.

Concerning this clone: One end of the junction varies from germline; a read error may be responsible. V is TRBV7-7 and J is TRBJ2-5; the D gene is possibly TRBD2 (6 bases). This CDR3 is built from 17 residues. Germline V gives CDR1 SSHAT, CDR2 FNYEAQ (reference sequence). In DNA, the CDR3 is TGTGCTAGCAGCTTAAGGCGACAGCCCGGGGGCCAAGAGACCCAGTACTTC. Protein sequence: CASSLRRQPGGQETQYF.

The CDR3 loop reads CASSYAGRVYEQYF. CDR3 DNA sequence: TGTGCCAGCAGTTACGCCGGGAGGGTCTACGAGCAGTACTTC. This chain joins TRBV6-5 and TRBJ2-7; 8 bases are a match to TRBD2. CDR1 is MNHEY and CDR2 is SVGAGI in the germline V gene. Unmatched junction bases numbered 3, after V lost 2 bases and J lost 3 bases. The CDR3 runs 14 residues.

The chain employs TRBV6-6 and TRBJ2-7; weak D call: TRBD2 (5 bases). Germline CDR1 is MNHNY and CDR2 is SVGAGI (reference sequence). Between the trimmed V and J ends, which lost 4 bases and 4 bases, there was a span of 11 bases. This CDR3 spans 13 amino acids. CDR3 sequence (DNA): TGTGCCAGCAGTTTTGGATCGGGGTACGAGCAGTACTTC. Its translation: CASSFGSGYEQYF.

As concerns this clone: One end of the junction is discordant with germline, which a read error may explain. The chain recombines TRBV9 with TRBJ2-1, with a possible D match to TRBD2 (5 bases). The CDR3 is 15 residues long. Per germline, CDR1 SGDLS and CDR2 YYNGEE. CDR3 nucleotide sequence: TGTGCCAGCAGCGTAGGGGCGGGCTCCCACAATGAGCAGTTCTTC. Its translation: CASSVGAGSHNEQFF.

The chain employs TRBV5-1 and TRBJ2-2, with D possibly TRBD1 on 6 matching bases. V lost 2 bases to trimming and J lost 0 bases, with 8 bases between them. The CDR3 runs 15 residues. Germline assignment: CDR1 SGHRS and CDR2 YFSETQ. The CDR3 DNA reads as TGCGCCAGCAGCTTTACAGGGCCGAACACCGGGGAGCTGTTTTTT. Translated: CASSFTGPNTGELFF.

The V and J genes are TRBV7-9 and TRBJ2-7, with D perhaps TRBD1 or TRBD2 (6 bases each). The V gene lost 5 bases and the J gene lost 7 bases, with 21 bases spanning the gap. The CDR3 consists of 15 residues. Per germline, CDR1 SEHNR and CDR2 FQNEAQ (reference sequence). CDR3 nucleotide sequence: TGTGCCAGCAGCCTTACAGGGAGGTCGATTAAAGAGCAGTACTTC. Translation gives CASSLTGRSIKEQYF.

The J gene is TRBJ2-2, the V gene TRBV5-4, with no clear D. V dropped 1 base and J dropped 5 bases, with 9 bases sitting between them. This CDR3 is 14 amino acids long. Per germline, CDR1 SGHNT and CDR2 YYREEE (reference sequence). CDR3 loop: CASSLNVATGELFF. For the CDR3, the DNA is TGTGCCAGCAGCTTGAATGTTGCAACCGGGGAGCTGTTTTTT.

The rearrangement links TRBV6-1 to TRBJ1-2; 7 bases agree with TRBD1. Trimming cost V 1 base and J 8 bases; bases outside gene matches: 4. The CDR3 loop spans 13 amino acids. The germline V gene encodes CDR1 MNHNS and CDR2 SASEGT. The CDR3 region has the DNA TGTGCCAGCAGTGAAGGAGGACAGGAAGGCTACACCTTC. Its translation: CASSEGGQEGYTF.

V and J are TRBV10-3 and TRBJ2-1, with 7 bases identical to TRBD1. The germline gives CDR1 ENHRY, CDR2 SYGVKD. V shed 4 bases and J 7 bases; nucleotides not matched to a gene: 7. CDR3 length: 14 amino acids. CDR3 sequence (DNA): TGTGCCATCAGTGCACAGGGGCCGGAAAATGAGCAGTTCTTC. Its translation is CAISAQGPENEQFF.

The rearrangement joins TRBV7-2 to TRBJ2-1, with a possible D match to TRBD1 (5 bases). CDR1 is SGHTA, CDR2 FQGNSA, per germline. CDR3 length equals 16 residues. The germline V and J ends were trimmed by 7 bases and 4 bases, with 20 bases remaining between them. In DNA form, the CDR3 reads TGTGCCAGCAATCAGCTTGGGGCCTCCTTTTACAATGAGCAGTTCTTC. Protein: CASNQLGASFYNEQFF.

This chain's CDR3 is CATRPPRGRTNEKLFF. The CDR3 nucleotides are TGTGCCACCAGACCTCCCAGGGGGCGAACTAATGAAAAACTGTTTTTT. The chain links TRBV15 to TRBJ1-4, with 8 bases lining up with TRBD1. The CDR3 has 16 amino acids. Germline loops: CDR1 LNHNV, CDR2 YYDKDF (reference sequence). V shed 6 bases, J shed 1 base, and the junction held 7 bases outside the gene matches.

For the CDR3, the DNA is TGTGCCAGCAGCTTAGCGGGAGGGCATTCCTACGAGCAGTACTTC. It translates to CASSLAGGHSYEQYF. The V gene is TRBV28, the J gene TRBJ2-7, with 11 nucleotides matching TRBD2. The CDR3 covers 15 residues. The germline gives CDR1 MDHEN, CDR2 SYDVKM. The V segment lost 6 bases and the J segment 1 base; nucleotides outside the gene matches: 5.

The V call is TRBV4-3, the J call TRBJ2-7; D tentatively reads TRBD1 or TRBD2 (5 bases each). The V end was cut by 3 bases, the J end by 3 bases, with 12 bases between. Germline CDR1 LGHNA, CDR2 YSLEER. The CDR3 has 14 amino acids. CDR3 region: CASSQGDRDYEQYF. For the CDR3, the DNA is TGCGCCAGCAGCCAGGGGGACCGAGACTACGAGCAGTACTTC.